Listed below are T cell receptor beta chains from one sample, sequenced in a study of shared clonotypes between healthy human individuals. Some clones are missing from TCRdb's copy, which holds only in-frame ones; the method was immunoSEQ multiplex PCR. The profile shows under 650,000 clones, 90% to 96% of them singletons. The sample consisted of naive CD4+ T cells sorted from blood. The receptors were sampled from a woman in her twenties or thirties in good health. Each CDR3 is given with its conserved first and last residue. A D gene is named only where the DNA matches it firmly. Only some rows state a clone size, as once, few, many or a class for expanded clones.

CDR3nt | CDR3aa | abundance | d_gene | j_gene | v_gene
TGTGCCAGCAGCCCTACTACAGGGACGGTCCGTGGCGGGGAGCTGTTTTTT | CASSPTTGTVRGGELFF | - | - | TRBJ2-2 | TRBV7-8
TGTGCCATCAGTGAGGGACAATCCAATGGCTACACCTTC | CAISEGQSNGYTF | - | - | TRBJ1-2 | TRBV10-3
TGTGCCAGCAGTTTTCTCTCCGAGACCCAGTACTTC | CASSFLSETQYF | few | - | TRBJ2-5 | TRBV28
TGTGCCAGCAGTCTAGACAGGGTGGGCGAAAACACCATATATTTT | CASSLDRVGENTIYF | - | TRBD1 | TRBJ1-3 | TRBV28
TGTGCCAGCACCCGAGGGGCTAGGGCCTACGAGCAGTACTTC | CASTRGARAYEQYF | - | - | TRBJ2-7 | TRBV28
TGCGCCAGCAGCTTTGACATCCATCAGCCCCAGCATTTT | CASSFDIHQPQHF | - | - | TRBJ1-5 | TRBV5-1
TGTGCCAGCAGTCAGGACAGGGGGCGGGAGACCCAGTACTTC | CASSQDRGRETQYF | - | TRBD1 | TRBJ2-5 | TRBV6-1
TGTGCCAGCAGCCCCCAAGCGGGAAGCTACAATGAGCAGTTCTTC | CASSPQAGSYNEQFF | - | TRBD2 | TRBJ2-1 | TRBV7-9
TGTGCCAGCTCGGTCGGGCTAGCGGGACTCTACGAGCAGTACTTC | CASSVGLAGLYEQYF | - | TRBD2 | TRBJ2-7 | TRBV18
TGTGCCAGCAGCCCAGGGGGCATCAAGACCCAGTACTTC | CASSPGGIKTQYF | - | TRBD1 | TRBJ2-5 | TRBV7-6
TGTGCCAGCAGTCCTGGGACAGGCGGTCAGCCCCAGCATTTT | CASSPGTGGQPQHF | - | TRBD1 | TRBJ1-5 | TRBV28
TGTGCCTGGAGTCGGACAGGGGGCCAAGAGACCCAGTACTTC | CAWSRTGGQETQYF | - | TRBD1 | TRBJ2-5 | TRBV30
TGTGCCAGCAGCGTAGGTTCGGGACTACACAATGAGCAGTTCTTC | CASSVGSGLHNEQFF | - | TRBD2 | TRBJ2-1 | TRBV9
TGTGCCAGCTCACCACCGGGGGGTGGGAACACTGAAGCTTTCTTT | CASSPPGGGNTEAFF | - | - | TRBJ1-1 | TRBV18
TGTGCCAGCAGATCCGGGACAGTGCCCTACGAGCAGTACTTC | CASRSGTVPYEQYF | few | TRBD1 | TRBJ2-7 | TRBV28
TGTGCCAGCAGCCCAAAGGGACGGACCTCAGATACGCAGTATTTT | CASSPKGRTSDTQYF | - | - | TRBJ2-3 | TRBV7-8
TGTGCCAGCAGTCCGTCAACGGAGTTCAACTATGGCTACACCTTC | CASSPSTEFNYGYTF | - | - | TRBJ1-2 | TRBV28
TGTGCCAGCAGTCCCGTGGGGGGGCCGTATCAGCCCCAGCATTTT | CASSPVGGPYQPQHF | - | - | TRBJ1-5 | TRBV6-6
TGTGCCAGCAGCTTAGAATGGGGCGGCTACACCTTC | CASSLEWGGYTF | - | - | TRBJ1-2 | TRBV7-2
TGCGCCAGCAGCACCAGGACAGGGGGGACCGGGGAGCTGTTTTTT | CASSTRTGGTGELFF | - | TRBD1 | TRBJ2-2 | TRBV5-1
TGTGCCAGCAGCGCAGCGGGTTCAGATACGCAGTATTTT | CASSAAGSDTQYF | - | - | TRBJ2-3 | TRBV6-1
TGCGCCAGCAGCTTGAATCTGGGGATAGCGGCCTACAATGAGCAGTTCTTC | CASSLNLGIAAYNEQFF | - | - | TRBJ2-1 | TRBV5-1
TGTGCCAGCAAGCGGGCGGGCAATCAGCCCCAGCATTTT | CASKRAGNQPQHF | - | - | TRBJ1-5 | TRBV28